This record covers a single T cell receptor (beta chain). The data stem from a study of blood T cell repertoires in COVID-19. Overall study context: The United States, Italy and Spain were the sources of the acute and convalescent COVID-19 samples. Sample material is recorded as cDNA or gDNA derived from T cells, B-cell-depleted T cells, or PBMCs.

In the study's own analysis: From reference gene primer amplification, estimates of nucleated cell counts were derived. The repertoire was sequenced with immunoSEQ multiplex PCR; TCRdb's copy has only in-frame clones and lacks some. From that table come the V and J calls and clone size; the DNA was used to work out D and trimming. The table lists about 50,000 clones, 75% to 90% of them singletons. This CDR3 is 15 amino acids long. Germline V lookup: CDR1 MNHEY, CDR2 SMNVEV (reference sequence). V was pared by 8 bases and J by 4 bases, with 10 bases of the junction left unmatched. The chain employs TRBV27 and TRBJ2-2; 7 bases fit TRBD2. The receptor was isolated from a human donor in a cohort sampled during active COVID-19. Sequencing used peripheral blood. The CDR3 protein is CASGGGDLSTGELFF. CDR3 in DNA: TGTGCCAGCGGTGGGGGGGACTTGAGCACCGGGGAGCTGTTTTTT.